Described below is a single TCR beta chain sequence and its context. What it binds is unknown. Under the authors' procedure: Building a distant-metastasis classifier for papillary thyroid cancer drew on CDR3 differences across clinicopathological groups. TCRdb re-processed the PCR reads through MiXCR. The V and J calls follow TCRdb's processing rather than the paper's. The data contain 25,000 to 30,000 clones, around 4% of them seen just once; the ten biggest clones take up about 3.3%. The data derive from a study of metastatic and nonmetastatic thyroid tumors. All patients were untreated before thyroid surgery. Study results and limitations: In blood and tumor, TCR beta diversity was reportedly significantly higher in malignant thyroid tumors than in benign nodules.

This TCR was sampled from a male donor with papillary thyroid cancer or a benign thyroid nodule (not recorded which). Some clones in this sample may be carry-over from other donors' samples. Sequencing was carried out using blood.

This CDR3 is CASMYSSGSELSTDTQYF. CDR3 nucleotides: TGTGCCAGCATGTATTCTAGCGGGAGTGAACTGAGCACAGATACGCAGTATTTT. The chain recombines TRBV6-1 with TRBJ2-3; 10 bases map to TRBD2. The V segment lost 7 bases and the J segment 0 bases; nucleotides outside the gene matches: 13. The CDR3 consists of 18 residues. Germline-derived CDR1 and CDR2 are MNHNS and SASEGT.